This entry is about one T cell receptor beta chain. Its antigen is unidentified. Use of 60 Vbeta and 13 Jbeta primers characterized the PCR. Produced via immunoSEQ multiplex PCR; TCRdb's table is partial and in-frame only. The sample has about 130,000 clones, over 70% seen once. The sample comes from a study of cytomegalovirus exposure and HLA in healthy donors. Study conclusions and caveats: Most CMV-associated TCR beta chains appeared HLA-restricted in a later analysis. Reported performance of the classifier showed diagnosis of cytomegalovirus status with high specificity and sensitivity. Later genetic work tied a missense DCLRE1C variant to beta-chain V and J trimming. Immune exposure information comprised only CMV serostatus.

The V end lost 7 bases, the J end lost 1 base, and 10 bases lay between the germline ends. Germline loops: CDR1 MNHEY, CDR2 SVGAGI. The CDR3 extends over 13 amino acids. The chain combines TRBV6-5 with TRBJ1-1, with a weak D call TRBD1 (6 bases). This sequence was found in a woman between 40 and 50 years old in good health and CMV-seronegative. Sequencing was done on a sample of PBMCs. CDR3 amino acids: CASTVTGNTEAFF. The CDR3 DNA sequence: TGTGCCAGCACCGTGACAGGGAACACTGAAGCTTTCTTT.